A single TCR beta chain is shown here with its context. This clone showed up just once. Its antigen remains undetermined. No quality values exist for individual bases; no much larger clone is one base distant. The treatment or condition label of this sample denotes: oral pan-JAK inhibitor, 5-10 mg twice daily. Peripheral blood and lesional scalp punch biopsies were obtained from patients with alopecia areata. PBMCs were isolated by density centrifugation and stained for CD3, CD4 and CD8, after which CD4+ and CD8+ T cells were sorted on a FACSAria. Including the terminal cysteine and phenylalanine, the CDR3 comprises 12 residues. Only the CDR3 DNA stays, 36 bases, in frame from base 1. V loses 5 bases of germline sequence and J loses 5 bases, and the interval between the two ends is 9 bases. The germline V gene supplies CDR1 SGHAT and CDR2 FQNNGV. The data belong to a study of CD8+ T cells in alopecia areata (dated by TCRdb to about 2018). In the study overall: Treated patients were enrolled in an open-label pilot trial of oral tofacitinib at 5 to 10 mg twice daily for moderate-to-severe alopecia areata. Tofacitinib was given for 6 to 18 months, followed by 6 months of follow-up off drug to assess delayed response and recurrence. In treated patients, disease severity was measured using the SALT score, which gives the percentage of scalp surface area affected. In both human patients and the C3H/HeJ mouse model, the study applied high-throughput TCRbeta sequencing to look at T cell clonal expansion in alopecia areata. Human TCRbeta sequencing covered scalp tissue and sorted CD4+ and CD8+ peripheral blood T cells from patchy and totalis/universalis alopecia areata patients and healthy controls. Biopsies were taken from tofacitinib-treated patients at baseline and at 4 and 24 weeks of treatment, and a later scalp biopsy was taken in several of the tofacitinib-treated patients. Scalp clonality was compared across normal scalp (n=4), patchy alopecia areata scalp (n=8), and alopecia totalis/universalis scalp (n=8). RNA came from the PAXgene miRNA kit for fixed scalp, the miRNeasy kit for PBMCs, and the RNeasy kit for mouse skin. Amplification of TCRbeta CDR3 regions was done by immunoSEQ multiplex PCR using 35 Vbeta forward primers and 13 Jbeta reverse primers.

The library was prepared using the immunoSEQ multiplex PCR assay. RNA was extracted from all samples and reverse transcribed into cDNA, which served as template for TCR sequencing. SuperScript III was used to make first-strand cDNA, primed with a 2:1 mix of oligo-dT and random hexamers. A synthetic immune receptor repertoire was used to gauge amplification bias, and whatever bias remained was removed computationally. On the study's bioinformatics: Raw reads were preprocessed to remove errors, and CDR3 was defined according to IMGT conventions as the region from the conserved cysteine to phenylalanine. Clonality was computed by normalizing Shannon entropy by log2 of the number of productive unique TCRs and subtracting the result from 1. Whether scalp clones were CD4 or CD8 was inferred by matching scalp TCRbeta sequences against CD4 and CD8 repertoires sorted from blood. TCRdb retrieved this table from immuneACCESS and kept in-frame rearrangements only. Not all clones are present; in checked studies, unresolved V genes account for under half, and no reason is known for the remainder. The V and J calls and clone size come from that table; D and trimming were worked out from the DNA. The sample records about 210,000 clones, roughly three fifths of which are singletons. The top ten constitute more than 0.95% of the sample.

Points the paper makes about the study in general: The treated cohort was small, with a single nonresponder, so links between baseline CD8+ expansion and response need larger studies. Compared with mice, TCR sequences shared between patients were less clear, possibly partly because of HLA diversity across the patient population. Tofacitinib significantly lowered scalp clonality and the number of expanded CD8+ clones among the top 100 scalp clones. Many expanded lesional clones persisted in scalp and blood during tofacitinib treatment, which may partly explain relapse after stopping treatment. Higher clonality and more expanded CD8+ clones were observed in lesional scalp than in normal scalp, particularly in alopecia totalis/universalis, a finding suggestive of antigenic drive. Scalp TCR repertoire analysis is complicated because resident alphabeta T cells in normal human skin are also sequenced, whereas mouse skin is dominated by gammadelta T cells.

This specimen consisted of CD4+ T cells sorted from blood, obtained at roughly week 45, from a patient treated with tofacitinib. The rearranged chain carries TRBV11-2 and TRBJ1-1; the D segment cannot be called with confidence. This receptor was obtained from a human donor with alopecia areata. The sequenced DNA: TGTGCCAGCAGCCCGATCAGGACTGAAGCTTTCTTT. Its product reads: CASSPIRTEAFF.